This note documents a single T cell receptor (beta chain) sequence. The antigen is undetermined. This specimen belongs to a study of response to subunit inactivated influenza vaccine. General study results and limits: With each seasonal influenza vaccination, the authors suggested, few new T cells are recruited.

TCRdb recomputed calls from the RT-PCR reads with MiXCR, one row per CDR3 protein. Of more than 700,000 distinct CDR3 sequences in the sample, about 20% were seen once. The specimen comprised PBMCs from blood, sampled 5 days after vaccination. The receptor was isolated from a man aged 50 to 60 who received an inactivated influenza vaccine.

The CDR3 protein is CASSQAQGAVGELFF. The DNA for the CDR3 is TGTGCCAGCAGCCAAGCGCAGGGGGCAGTTGGGGAGCTGTTTTTT. This chain links TRBV3-1 with TRBJ2-2; 8 positions agree with TRBD1. Germline V gene lookup returns CDR1 LGHDT and CDR2 YNNKEL (reference sequence). The CDR3 consists of 15 residues. Trimming cost V 1 base and J 8 bases; bases outside gene matches: 6.